A single T cell receptor (beta chain) is shown here with its context. Its antigen is not yet known. The input lacks base qualities; no much larger clone sits a single base away. The ophthalmopathy patients had moderately to severely active disease, with a Clinical Activity Score of 3 or higher, a NOSPECS grade of 4 or higher, and a disease duration of less than 3 months. Patients were excluded if they had other autoimmune diseases, uncontrolled infections, pregnancy or lactation. Diagnosis was based on clinical symptoms, serum thyroxine, TRAb, thyroid ultrasound and orbital computed tomography. Using Ficoll-Paque density gradient centrifugation, PBMCs were isolated from 8.5 to 10 ml of fresh peripheral blood. Trizol reagent was used to extract the total RNA, and its quality was then checked on an Agilent 2100 Bioanalyzer. The cysteine opens and the phenylalanine closes a CDR3 of 14 amino acids. Solely the CDR3 DNA is kept, with 42 bases framed from the first base. CDR1 and CDR2, per the germline V gene, are WSHSY and SAAADI. Clipping removes 7 bases from V and 4 bases from J, with 7 as the unmatched junction base count.

The data stem from a study of Graves' ophthalmopathy and Graves' hyperthyroidism (dated by TCRdb to between 2017 and 2018). For the study in its entirety: Peripheral blood was collected before any treatment was given, at the time of initial diagnosis. The 100 discovery patients were randomly split 7:3 into training and test sets. In roughly 6 hyperthyroidism patients, the T-cell repertoire of thyroid tissue was compared with the T-cell repertoire of blood. To explore V-J signatures that distinguish ophthalmopathy from hyperthyroidism, a discovery set of about a hundred patients was enrolled, made up of more than 40 with ophthalmopathy and around 57 with stable hyperthyroidism. After sampling, hyperthyroidism patients received methimazole starting at 30 mg daily, and ophthalmopathy patients received high-dose intravenous methylprednisolone. For independent validation, a separate cohort was made up of approximately 19 hyperthyroidism patients plus 17 patients who later progressed from hyperthyroidism to ophthalmopathy. TCR beta repertoire signatures were used to distinguish Graves' ophthalmopathy from Graves' hyperthyroidism and to predict progression to ophthalmopathy. In total, some 140 blood samples were TCR-sequenced: 40 to 45 ophthalmopathy, under 85 hyperthyroidism and approximately 17 hyperthyroidism-to-ophthalmopathy patients. Broader findings and caveats from the paper: In validation, the model predicted ophthalmopathy progression with about 70% sensitivity and 72.22% specificity; some 13 predicted patients were CT-confirmed with GO in a median of approximately six months. Ophthalmopathy was separated from stable hyperthyroidism by the 13-signature model with roughly 87% sensitivity and around 81% specificity in cross-validation and with 80%/75% in the test set. No statistical method was used to set the sample size in advance, and the investigators knew which group each participant was assigned to. Most expanded thyroid clonotypes with a frequency above 0.001 also appeared in blood, which suggests that blood repertoires may reflect the immune response in the thyroid.

For repertoire sequencing, TCR beta CDR3 regions were amplified from RNA transcripts. A first-round RT-PCR used HTBI primers with the Qiagen OneStep RT-PCR kit, followed by a second-round multiplex PCR, size selection and purification. Libraries were sequenced on an Illumina HiSeq2000 using paired-end 100 bp reads. The paper's data handling went like this. SOAPnuke was used to process the reads, throwing out any read that had adapters, had uncalled bases, had a mean Phred below 15, or lacked an exact constant-primer or identifier match. COPE v1.2.5 was used to merge high-quality paired reads. Unique nucleotide sequences were defined as clonotypes and aligned to IMGT TRB V, D and J references using MiTCR v1.1. The analysis was limited to V-J combinations with a frequency above 0.0001, which together covered 99% to 99.2% of the repertoires. For each V-J combination, a TCR clonal expansion and chaos score was defined as the ratio of F50 clonal expansion to chaos observed in the TCRdist matrix. Welch's t-statistics and random forest were used to narrow the features down to approximately 13 V-J combinations, which were then fed into a naive Bayes classifier. Thyroid-blood repertoire similarity was quantified with the Morisita-Horn index. TCRdb reran the public reads through fastp at Q25 and MiXCR, keeping productive beta chains. Records with the same CDR3 protein are collapsed into one entry carrying the most frequent genes and DNA. TCRdb's processing, not the study's, gives the V and J calls here. In all, the sample holds about 410,000 distinct CDR3 sequences, and approximately 20% of those were seen once. Jointly, the top ten make up roughly 1.6% of the sample.

The receptor's source is a young woman with Graves' ophthalmopathy. Donor details come from another sample of the same person, matched by shared clones. The sample was peripheral blood. The sequence links TRBV10-2 to TRBJ2-7; 10 nucleotides in the junction match TRBD2. The CDR3 region reads CASTLAGESYEQYF. The DNA is as follows: TGCGCCAGCACTCTAGCGGGAGAATCGTACGAGCAGTACTTC.